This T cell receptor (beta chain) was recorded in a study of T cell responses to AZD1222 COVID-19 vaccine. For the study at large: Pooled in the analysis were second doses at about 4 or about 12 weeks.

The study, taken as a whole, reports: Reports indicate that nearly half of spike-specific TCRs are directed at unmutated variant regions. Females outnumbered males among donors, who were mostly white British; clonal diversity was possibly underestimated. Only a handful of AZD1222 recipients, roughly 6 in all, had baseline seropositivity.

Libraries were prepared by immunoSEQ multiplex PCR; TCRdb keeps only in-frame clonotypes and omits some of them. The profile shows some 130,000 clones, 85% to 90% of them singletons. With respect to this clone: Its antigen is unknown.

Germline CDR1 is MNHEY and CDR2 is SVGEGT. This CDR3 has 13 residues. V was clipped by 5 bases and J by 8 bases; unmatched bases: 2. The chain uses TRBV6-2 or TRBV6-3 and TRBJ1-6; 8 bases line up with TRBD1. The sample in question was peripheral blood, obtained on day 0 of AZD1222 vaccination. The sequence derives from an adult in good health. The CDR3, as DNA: TGTGCCAGCAGTAAGGACAGGGATTCACCCCTCCACTTT. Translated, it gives CASSKDRDSPLHF.